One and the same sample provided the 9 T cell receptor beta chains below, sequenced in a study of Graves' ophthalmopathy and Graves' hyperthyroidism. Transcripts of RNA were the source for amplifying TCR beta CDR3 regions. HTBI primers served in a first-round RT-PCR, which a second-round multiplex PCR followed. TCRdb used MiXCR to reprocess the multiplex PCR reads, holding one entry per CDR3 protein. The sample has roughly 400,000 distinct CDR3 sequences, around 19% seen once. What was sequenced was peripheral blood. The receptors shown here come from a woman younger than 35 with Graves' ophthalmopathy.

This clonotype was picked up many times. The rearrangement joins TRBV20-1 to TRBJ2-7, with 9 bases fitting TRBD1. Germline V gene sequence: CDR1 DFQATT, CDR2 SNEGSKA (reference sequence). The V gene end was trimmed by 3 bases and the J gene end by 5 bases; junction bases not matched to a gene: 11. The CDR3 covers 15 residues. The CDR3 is CSASPYGTGFNEQYF. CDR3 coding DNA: TGCAGTGCTAGCCCCTACGGGACAGGGTTTAACGAGCAGTACTTC.

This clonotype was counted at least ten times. The CDR3 sequence: CASTSVASGRIPAAKNIQYF. CDR3 bases: TGTGCCAGCACCTCGGTGGCTAGCGGGAGAATCCCGGCGGCCAAAAACATTCAGTACTTC. The chain joins TRBV6-4 to TRBJ2-4; the match to TRBD2 covers 10 bases. Trimming took 7 bases from V and 1 from J; bases not matched to a gene: 19. Germline CDR1 reads MRHNA; CDR2 reads SNTAGT. The CDR3 totals 20 residues.

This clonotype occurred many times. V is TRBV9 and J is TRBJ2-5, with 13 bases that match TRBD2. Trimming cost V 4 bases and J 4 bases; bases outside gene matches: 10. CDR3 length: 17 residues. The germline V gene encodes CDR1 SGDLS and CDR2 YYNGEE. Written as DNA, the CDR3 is TGTGCCAGCAGCCCCGGGACTAGCGGGGTTTTGAGAGAGACCCAGTACTTC. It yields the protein CASSPGTSGVLRETQYF. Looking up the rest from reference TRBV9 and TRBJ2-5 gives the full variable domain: DSGVTQTPKHLITATGQRVTLRCSPRSGDLSVYWYQQSLDQGLQFLIQYYNGEERAKGNILERFSAQQFPDLHSELNLSSLELGDSALYFCASSPGTSGVLRETQYFGPGTRLLVL.

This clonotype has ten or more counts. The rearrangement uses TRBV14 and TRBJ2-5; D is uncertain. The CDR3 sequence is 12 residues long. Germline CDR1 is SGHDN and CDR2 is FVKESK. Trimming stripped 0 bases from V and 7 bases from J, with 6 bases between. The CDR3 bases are TGTGCCAGCAGCCAAGATCCGGGGACCCAGTACTTC. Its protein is CASSQDPGTQYF.

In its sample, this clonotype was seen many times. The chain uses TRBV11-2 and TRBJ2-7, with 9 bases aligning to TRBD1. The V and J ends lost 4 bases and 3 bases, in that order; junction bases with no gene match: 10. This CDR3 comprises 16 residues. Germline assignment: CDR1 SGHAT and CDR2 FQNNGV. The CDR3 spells CASSSAAGTGLYEQYF. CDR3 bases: TGTGCCAGCAGCTCGGCCGCGGGGACAGGGCTCTACGAGCAGTACTTC. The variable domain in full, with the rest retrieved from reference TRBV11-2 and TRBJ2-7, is EAGVAQSPRYKIIEKRQSVAFWCNPISGHATLYWYQQILGQGPKLLIQFQNNGVVDDSQLPKDRFSAERLKGVDSTLKIQPAKLEDSAVYLCASSSAAGTGLYEQYFGPGTRLTVT.

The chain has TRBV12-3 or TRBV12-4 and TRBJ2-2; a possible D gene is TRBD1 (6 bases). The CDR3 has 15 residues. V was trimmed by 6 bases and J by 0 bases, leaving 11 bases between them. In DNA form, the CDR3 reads TGTGCCAGCAGGGCCGGGACATCGAACACCGGGGAGCTGTTTTTT. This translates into CASRAGTSNTGELFF.

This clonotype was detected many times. The CDR3: CASSHGLAGGYEQYF. The CDR3 bases are TGTGCCAGTAGCCACGGACTAGCGGGAGGCTACGAGCAGTACTTC. The rearrangement uses TRBV19 and TRBJ2-7; TRBD2 aligns across 14 bases. The CDR3 is 15 amino acids. Trimming cost V 6 bases and J 3 bases; bases outside gene matches: 4. Germline lookup yields CDR1 LNHDA and CDR2 SQIVND (reference sequence). The full variable domain, its missing parts supplied by reference TRBV19 and TRBJ2-7, is DGGITQSPKYLFRKEGQNVTLSCEQNLNHDAMYWYRQDPGQGLRLIYYSQIVNDFQKGDIAEGYSVSREKKESFPLTVTSAQKNPTAFYLCASSHGLAGGYEQYFGPGTRLTVT.

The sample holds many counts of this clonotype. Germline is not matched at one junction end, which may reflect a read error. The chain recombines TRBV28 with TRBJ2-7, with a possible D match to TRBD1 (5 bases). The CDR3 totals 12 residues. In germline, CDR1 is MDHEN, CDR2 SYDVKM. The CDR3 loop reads CASSLWETEVSF. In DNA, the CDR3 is TGTGCCAGCAGTTTATGGGAGACAGAAGTAAGCTTC.

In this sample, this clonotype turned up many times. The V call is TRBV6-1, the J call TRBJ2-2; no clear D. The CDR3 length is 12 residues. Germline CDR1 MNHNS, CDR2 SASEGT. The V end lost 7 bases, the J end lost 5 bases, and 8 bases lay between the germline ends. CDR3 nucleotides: TGTGCCAGCACCATGGCGACCGGGGAGCTGTTTTTT. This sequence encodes CASTMATGELFF.